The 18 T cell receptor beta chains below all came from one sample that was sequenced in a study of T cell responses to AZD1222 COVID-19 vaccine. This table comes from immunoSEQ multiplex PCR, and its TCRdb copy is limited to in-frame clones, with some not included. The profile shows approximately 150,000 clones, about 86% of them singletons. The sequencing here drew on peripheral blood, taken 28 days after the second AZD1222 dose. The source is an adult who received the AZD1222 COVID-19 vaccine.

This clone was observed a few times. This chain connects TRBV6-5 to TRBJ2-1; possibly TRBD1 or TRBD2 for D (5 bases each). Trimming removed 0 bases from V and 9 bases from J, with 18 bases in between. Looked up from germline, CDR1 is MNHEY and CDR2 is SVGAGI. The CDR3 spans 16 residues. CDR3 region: CASSYSMGPLRGEQFF. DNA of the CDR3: TGTGCCAGCAGTTACTCGATGGGTCCCTTGAGGGGTGAGCAGTTCTTC.

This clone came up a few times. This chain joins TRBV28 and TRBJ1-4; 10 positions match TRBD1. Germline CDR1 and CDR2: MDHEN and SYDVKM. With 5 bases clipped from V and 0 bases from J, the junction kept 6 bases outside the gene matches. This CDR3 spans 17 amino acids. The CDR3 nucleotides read TGTGCCAGCAGTGCCGGGACAGGGGATCCAACTAATGAAAAACTGTTTTTT. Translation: CASSAGTGDPTNEKLFF.

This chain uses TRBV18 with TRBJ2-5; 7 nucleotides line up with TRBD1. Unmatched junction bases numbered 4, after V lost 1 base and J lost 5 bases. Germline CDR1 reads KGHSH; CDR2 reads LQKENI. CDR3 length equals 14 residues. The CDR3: CASSPQTGWETQYF. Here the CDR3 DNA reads TGTGCCAGCTCACCACAGACAGGGTGGGAGACCCAGTACTTC.

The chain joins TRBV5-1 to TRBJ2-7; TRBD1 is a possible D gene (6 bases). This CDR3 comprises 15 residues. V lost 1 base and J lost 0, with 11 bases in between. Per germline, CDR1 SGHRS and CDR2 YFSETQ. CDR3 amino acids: CASSLQADSSYEQYF. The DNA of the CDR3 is TGCGCCAGCAGCTTGCAAGCGGACAGCTCCTACGAGCAGTACTTC.

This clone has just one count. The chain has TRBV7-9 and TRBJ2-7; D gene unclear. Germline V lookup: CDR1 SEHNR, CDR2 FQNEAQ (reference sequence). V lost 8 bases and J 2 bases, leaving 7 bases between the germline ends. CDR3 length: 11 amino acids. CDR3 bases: TGTGCCAGCCAGATTACCTACGAGCAGTACTTC. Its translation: CASQITYEQYF.

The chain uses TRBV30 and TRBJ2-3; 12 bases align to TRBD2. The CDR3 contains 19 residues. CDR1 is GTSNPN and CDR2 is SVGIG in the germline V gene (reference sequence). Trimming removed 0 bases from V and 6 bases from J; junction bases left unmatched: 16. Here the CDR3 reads CAWSVGLAGGLSSSDTQYF. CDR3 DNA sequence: TGTGCCTGGAGTGTAGGGCTAGCGGGGGGGCTCAGTTCCTCGGATACGCAGTATTTT.

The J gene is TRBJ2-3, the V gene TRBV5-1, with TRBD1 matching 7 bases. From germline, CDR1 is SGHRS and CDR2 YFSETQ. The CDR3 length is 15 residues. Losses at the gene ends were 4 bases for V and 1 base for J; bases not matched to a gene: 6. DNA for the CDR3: TGCGCCAGCAGCACAAGGGACAGACGCACAGATACGCAGTATTTT. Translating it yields CASSTRDRRTDTQYF. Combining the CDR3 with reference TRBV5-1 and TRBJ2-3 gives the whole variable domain KAGVTQTPRYLIKTRGQQVTLSCSPISGHRSVSWYQQTPGQGLQFLFEYFSETQRNKGNFPGRFSGRQFSNSRSEMNVSTLELGDSALYLCASSTRDRRTDTQYFGPGTRLTVL.

This CDR3 is CASSPGGSTDTQYF. The CDR3 DNA sequence: TGTGCCAGCAGCCCAGGGGGGAGCACAGATACGCAGTATTTT. The chain carries TRBV28 and TRBJ2-3, with D possibly matching TRBD1 (7 bases). This CDR3 comprises 14 residues. The V end lost 6 bases, the J end lost 0 bases, and 10 bases lay between the germline ends. CDR1 is MDHEN, CDR2 SYDVKM, per germline.

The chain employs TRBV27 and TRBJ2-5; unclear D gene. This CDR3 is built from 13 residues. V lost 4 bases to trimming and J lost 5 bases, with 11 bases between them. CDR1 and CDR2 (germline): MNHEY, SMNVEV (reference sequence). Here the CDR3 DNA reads TGTGCCAGCAGTTACGGCATCATGGAGACCCAGTACTTC. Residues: CASSYGIMETQYF.

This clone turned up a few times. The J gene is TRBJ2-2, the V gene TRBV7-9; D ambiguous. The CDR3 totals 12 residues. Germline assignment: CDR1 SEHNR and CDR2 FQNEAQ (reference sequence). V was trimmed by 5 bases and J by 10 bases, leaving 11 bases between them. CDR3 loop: CASSPPPPELFF. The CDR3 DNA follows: TGTGCCAGCAGCCCACCTCCCCCGGAGCTGTTTTTT.

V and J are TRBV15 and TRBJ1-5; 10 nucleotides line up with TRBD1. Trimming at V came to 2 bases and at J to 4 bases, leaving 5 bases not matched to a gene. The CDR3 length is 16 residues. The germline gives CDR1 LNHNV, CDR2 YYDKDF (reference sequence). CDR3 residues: CATSRPTGGLNQPQHF. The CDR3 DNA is TGTGCCACCAGCAGACCGACAGGGGGCTTGAATCAGCCCCAGCATTTT.

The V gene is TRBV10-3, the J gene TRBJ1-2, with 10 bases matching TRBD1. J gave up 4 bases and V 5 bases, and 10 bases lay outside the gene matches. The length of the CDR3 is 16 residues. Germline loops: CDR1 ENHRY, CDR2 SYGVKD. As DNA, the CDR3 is TGTGCCATCAGTCCCGAGCGGGACAGGGGTTTCTATGGCTACACCTTC. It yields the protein CAISPERDRGFYGYTF.

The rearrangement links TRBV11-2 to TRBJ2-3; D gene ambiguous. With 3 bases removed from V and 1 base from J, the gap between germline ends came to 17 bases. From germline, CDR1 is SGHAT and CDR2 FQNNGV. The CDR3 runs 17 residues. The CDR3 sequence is CASSFPLVQLGTDTQYF. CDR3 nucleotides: TGTGCCAGCAGCTTCCCCCTTGTGCAGTTGGGCACAGATACGCAGTATTTT. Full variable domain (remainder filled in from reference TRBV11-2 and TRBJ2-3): EAGVAQSPRYKIIEKRQSVAFWCNPISGHATLYWYQQILGQGPKLLIQFQNNGVVDDSQLPKDRFSAERLKGVDSTLKIQPAKLEDSAVYLCASSFPLVQLGTDTQYFGPGTRLTVL.

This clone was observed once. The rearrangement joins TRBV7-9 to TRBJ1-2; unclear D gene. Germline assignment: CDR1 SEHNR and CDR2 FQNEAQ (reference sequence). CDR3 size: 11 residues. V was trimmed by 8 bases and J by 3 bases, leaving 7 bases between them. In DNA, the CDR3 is TGTGCCAGCCGCTCGGACTATGGCTACACCTTC. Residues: CASRSDYGYTF.

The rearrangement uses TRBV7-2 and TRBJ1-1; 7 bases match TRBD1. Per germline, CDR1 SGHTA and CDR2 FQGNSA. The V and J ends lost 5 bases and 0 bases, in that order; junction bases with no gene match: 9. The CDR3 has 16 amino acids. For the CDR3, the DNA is TGTGCCAGCAGCGCAGTTTCCGGGACAGTGAACACTGAAGCTTTCTTT. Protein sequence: CASSAVSGTVNTEAFF.

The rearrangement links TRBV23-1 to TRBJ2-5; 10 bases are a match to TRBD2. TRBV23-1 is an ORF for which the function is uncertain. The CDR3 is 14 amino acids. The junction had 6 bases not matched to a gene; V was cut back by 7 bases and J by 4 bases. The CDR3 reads CASMLAGEGETQYF. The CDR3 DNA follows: TGCGCCAGCATGCTAGCGGGAGAGGGAGAGACCCAGTACTTC.

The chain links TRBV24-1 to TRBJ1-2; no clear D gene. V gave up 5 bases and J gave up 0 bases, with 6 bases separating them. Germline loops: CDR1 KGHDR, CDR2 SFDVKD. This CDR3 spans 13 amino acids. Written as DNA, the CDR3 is TGTGCCACCAGTGTCGGTACTAACTATGGCTACACCTTC. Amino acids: CATSVGTNYGYTF.

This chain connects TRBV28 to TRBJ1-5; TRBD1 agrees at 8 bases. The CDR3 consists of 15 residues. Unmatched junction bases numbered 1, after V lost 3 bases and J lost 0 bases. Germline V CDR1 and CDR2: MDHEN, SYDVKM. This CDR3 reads CASSLTGDSNQPQHF. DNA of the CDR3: TGTGCCAGCAGTTTGACAGGGGATAGCAATCAGCCCCAGCATTTT.